The sequence of this T cell receptor (beta chain) was determined in a study of T cell responses to AZD1222 COVID-19 vaccine. Study conclusions and caveats: A reported finding is that nearly half of spike-specific TCRs target unmutated variant regions. The CD4 TCRs associated with vaccination extended across spike and predominated at 160-218 and 743-854.

Repertoires were generated with immunoSEQ multiplex PCR, while TCRdb's copy carries only in-frame clones and drops some. The table lists about 150,000 clones, less than 90% of them singletons. The CDR3 is 16 residues long. Germline loops: CDR1 ENHRY, CDR2 SYGVKD. V was cut by 0 bases and J by 9 bases, with 15 bases left in between. Comments on this clone: What it binds is not known.

The input for sequencing was peripheral blood, taken on day 0 of MenACWY control vaccination. The rearrangement uses TRBV10-3 and TRBJ1-6; D uncertain. The clonotype comes from an adult in good health. The CDR3 DNA sequence: TGTGCCATCAGTGAGTCGAACAGCGTCGAGGGTTCACCCCTCCACTTT. Its protein product is CAISESNSVEGSPLHF.